Below are 32 T cell receptor beta chains sequenced from a single sample in a study of T-cell reconstitution after alpha-beta-depleted transplantation in children. It was with unique molecular identifiers that the TCRbeta library was prepared. One entry per CDR3 protein results from TCRdb running MiXCR on the PCR reads. The sample gives around 450,000 distinct CDR3 sequences, roughly 43% of which show up once; roughly a quarter is in the top ten. Source: PBMCs, taken before TCRalphabeta/CD19-depleted stem cell transplant. The receptor source for this set is a girl aged 2 to 9 with aplastic anemia, due to receive a stem cell transplant.

The chain is built from TRBV19 and TRBJ1-5; no reliable D call. Per germline, CDR1 LNHDA and CDR2 SQIVND (reference sequence). V lost 3 bases and J 6 bases, leaving 6 bases between the germline ends. The CDR3 runs to 12 residues. The CDR3 protein is CASSMTRQPQHF. Written as DNA, the CDR3 is TGTGCCAGTAGTATGACGCGTCAGCCCCAGCATTTT. Complete variable domain (other parts from reference TRBV19 and TRBJ1-5): DGGITQSPKYLFRKEGQNVTLSCEQNLNHDAMYWYRQDPGQGLRLIYYSQIVNDFQKGDIAEGYSVSREKKESFPLTVTSAQKNPTAFYLCASSMTRQPQHFGDGTRLSIL.

J is TRBJ1-4 and V is TRBV7-6; TRBD1 aligns across 9 bases. The CDR3 covers 15 residues. Looked up from germline, CDR1 is SGHVS and CDR2 is FNYEAQ. V lost 5 bases to trimming and J lost 4 bases; unmatched junction nucleotides: 5. CDR3 nucleotides: TGTGCCAGCAGCCAACCGGGACAGGGTAATGAAAAACTGTTTTTT. Its translation: CASSQPGQGNEKLFF. The entire variable domain, with the rest obtained from reference TRBV7-6 and TRBJ1-4, is as follows: GAGVSQSPRYKVTKRGQDVALRCDPISGHVSLYWYRQALGQGPEFLTYFNYEAQQDKSGLPNDRFSAERPEGSISTLTIQRTEQRDSAMYRCASSQPGQGNEKLFFGSGTQLSVL.

The chain uses TRBV5-6 and TRBJ2-3; no clear D gene. CDR1 is SGHDT, CDR2 YYEEEE, per germline. The CDR3 extends over 13 amino acids. Deletions cut 0 bases from V and 2 bases from J, with 4 bases between. The chain's CDR3 is CASSLDITDTQYF. CDR3 nucleotides: TGTGCCAGCAGCTTGGACATCACAGATACGCAGTATTTT.

The chain employs TRBV20-1 and TRBJ2-7; D unclear. Germline V gives CDR1 DFQATT, CDR2 SNEGSKA (reference sequence). The germline V and J ends were trimmed by 4 bases and 6 bases, with 16 bases remaining between them. CDR3 length: 13 amino acids. The CDR3 nucleotides are TGCAGTGCTATATACCGGGCCCGCTCCGAGCAGTACTTC. This translates into CSAIYRARSEQYF.

Note on this clonotype: Germline is not matched at one junction end, which may reflect a read error. The rearrangement links TRBV12-3 or TRBV12-4 to TRBJ1-1, with TRBD1 as a possible D gene (6 bases). The CDR3 has 13 residues. CDR3 amino acids: CASSPGGVAEAFF. CDR3 nucleotides: TGTGCCAGCAGTCCCGGGGGCGTGGCTGAAGCGTTCTTT.

This clonotype was recorded at least ten times. This CDR3 reads CASSPSGRYNEQFF. The CDR3 nucleotides are TGTGCCAGCAGCCCTAGCGGACGCTACAATGAGCAGTTCTTC. V is TRBV7-2 and J is TRBJ2-1, with TRBD2 matching over 7 bases. CDR1 and CDR2 (germline): SGHTA, FQGNSA. Trimming cost V 5 bases and J 3 bases; bases outside gene matches: 4. The CDR3 is 14 residues long.

V and J are TRBV15 and TRBJ2-7; 8 bases line up with TRBD2. This CDR3 has 16 amino acids. CDR1 and CDR2 (germline): LNHNV, YYDKDF (reference sequence). The V segment lost 1 base and the J segment 4 bases; nucleotides outside the gene matches: 9. Here the CDR3 DNA reads TGTGCCACCAGCAGAGTCGGGTCGGGAGGGCCTTACGAGCAGTACTTC. It codes for CATSRVGSGGPYEQYF.

The sample holds many counts of this clonotype. V is TRBV5-1 and J is TRBJ2-3, with TRBD2 matching 12 bases. This CDR3 is built from 16 residues. The V and J ends lost 4 bases and 2 bases, in that order; junction bases with no gene match: 5. The germline V gene encodes CDR1 SGHRS and CDR2 YFSETQ. The CDR3 reads CASSRGLAGITDTQYF. The CDR3 nucleotides read TGCGCCAGCAGCCGAGGACTAGCGGGGATCACAGATACGCAGTATTTT. Complete variable domain (other parts from reference TRBV5-1 and TRBJ2-3): KAGVTQTPRYLIKTRGQQVTLSCSPISGHRSVSWYQQTPGQGLQFLFEYFSETQRNKGNFPGRFSGRQFSNSRSEMNVSTLELGDSALYLCASSRGLAGITDTQYFGPGTRLTVL.

J is TRBJ1-2 and V is TRBV10-3, with a possible D match to TRBD1 (5 bases). This CDR3 has 14 residues. The germline V and J ends were trimmed by 4 bases and 4 bases, with 13 bases remaining between them. Germline V gene data show CDR1 as ENHRY and CDR2 as SYGVKD. The CDR3 protein is CAISGGLGPYGYTF. The CDR3, as DNA: TGTGCCATCAGTGGGGGCCTAGGGCCCTATGGCTACACCTTC.

The chain employs TRBV6-5 and TRBJ2-2; possible D gene TRBD2, 6 bases. The CDR3 covers 16 residues. CDR1 is MNHEY, CDR2 SVGAGI, per germline. The ends were cut back, 2 bases at V and 4 bases at J, with 14 bases in the middle. The CDR3 protein is CASSYGGAGGTGELFF. The DNA for the CDR3 is TGTGCCAGCAGTTACGGCGGGGCCGGAGGCACCGGGGAGCTGTTTTTT.

The chain recombines TRBV12-3 or TRBV12-4 with TRBJ1-4; D gene ambiguous. The CDR3 spans 14 residues. Trimming pared 7 bases from V and 0 bases from J, leaving 9 bases between. In nucleotides, the CDR3 is TGTGCCAGCACCAAGCTTGCAACTAATGAAAAACTGTTTTTT. It specifies CASTKLATNEKLFF.

This clonotype was detected a few times. The chain uses TRBV5-1 and TRBJ2-6; D not resolved. The V and J ends lost 0 bases and 0 bases respectively, with 10 bases between them. This CDR3 contains 17 residues. The V gene's germline CDR1 is SGHRS and CDR2 YFSETQ. The CDR3 DNA sequence: TGCGCCAGCAGCTTGGATTCCGGTTTCTCTGGGGCCAACGTCCTGACTTTC. Its protein is CASSLDSGFSGANVLTF. The entire variable domain, with the rest obtained from reference TRBV5-1 and TRBJ2-6, is as follows: KAGVTQTPRYLIKTRGQQVTLSCSPISGHRSVSWYQQTPGQGLQFLFEYFSETQRNKGNFPGRFSGRQFSNSRSEMNVSTLELGDSALYLCASSLDSGFSGANVLTFGAGSRLTVL.

This clonotype was recorded once. This rearrangement joins TRBV5-1 to TRBJ1-1; D ambiguous. V gave up 0 bases and J gave up 2 bases, with 14 bases separating them. CDR1 and CDR2 (germline): SGHRS, YFSETQ. The CDR3 loop spans 16 amino acids. For the CDR3, the DNA is TGCGCCAGCAGCTTGGGGGTTCGGACCTTCAACACTGAAGCTTTCTTT. This codes for CASSLGVRTFNTEAFF.

V usage is TRBV12-5 and J usage is TRBJ1-5, with 8 positions matching TRBD1. The CDR3 contains 15 residues. Germline values: CDR1 LGHNT, CDR2 FRNRAP. V shed 6 bases, J shed 5 bases, and the junction held 9 bases outside the gene matches. The CDR3 DNA reads TGTGCTAGTGGGGTCGGGCAGGGGGCATATCAGCCCCAGCATTTT. It codes for CASGVGQGAYQPQHF.

On this clonotype itself: An end of the junction does not agree with germline; a read error may underlie this. The chain couples TRBV4-1 to TRBJ2-3, with 15 bases aligning to TRBD2. This CDR3 is 19 amino acids long. The germline CDR1 and CDR2 sequences are MGHRA and YSYEKL. The CDR3 DNA sequence: TGCGCCAGCAGCCAAGATGGACTAGCGGGAGGGCGGAGCGCAGATACGCAGTTTTTT. It specifies CASSQDGLAGGRSADTQFF.

This clonotype was observed a handful of times. The CDR3 DNA sequence: TGCAGTGCCCTTCAGGGAAATAATGAAAAACTGTTTTTT. It specifies CSALQGNNEKLFF. The chain is built from TRBV20-1 and TRBJ1-4; D possibly corresponds to TRBD1 (5 bases). CDR3 length: 13 amino acids. Germline V gives CDR1 DFQATT, CDR2 SNEGSKA (reference sequence). V was trimmed by 6 bases and J by 4 bases, leaving 12 bases between them.

The chain couples TRBV20-1 to TRBJ2-1; D is undetermined. Germline CDR1 DFQATT, CDR2 SNEGSKA (reference sequence). The CDR3 sequence is 12 residues long. Trimming removed 6 bases from V and 5 bases from J, with 11 bases in between. CDR3 sequence reads: CSATVVNNEQFF. DNA for the CDR3: TGCAGTGCAACTGTGGTTAACAATGAGCAGTTCTTC.

This chain connects TRBV18 to TRBJ2-7; D uncertain. Trimming removed 3 bases from V and 0 bases from J, with 6 bases in between. The CDR3 is made up of 13 amino acids. CDR1 and CDR2 from the germline V gene are KGHSH and LQKENI. Written as DNA, the CDR3 is TGTGCCAGCTCACCCTTCGACTCCTACGAGCAGTACTTC. It codes for CASSPFDSYEQYF.

The chain combines TRBV20-1 with TRBJ2-1; 8 nucleotides align to TRBD1. The germline V gene encodes CDR1 DFQATT and CDR2 SNEGSKA (reference sequence). CDR3 length: 14 residues. The V gene end was trimmed by 2 bases and the J gene end by 8 bases; junction bases not matched to a gene: 8. CDR3 sequence: CSARSRTGTHEQFF. The CDR3 DNA is TGCAGTGCTAGATCGCGGACAGGGACCCATGAGCAGTTCTTC.

The table lists this clonotype with a few counts. V and J are TRBV7-2 and TRBJ1-5; TRBD1 is a possible D gene (6 bases). Per the germline V gene, CDR1 is SGHTA and CDR2 is FQGNSA. Trimming shortened V by 3 bases and J by 6 bases, and 15 bases separated the two germline ends. The CDR3 covers 15 residues. The CDR3 spells CASSFTSAGVQPQHF. DNA for the CDR3: TGTGCCAGCAGCTTTACTTCGGCAGGGGTTCAGCCCCAGCATTTT.

This clonotype showed up many times. The rearrangement links TRBV7-9 to TRBJ2-5; D uncertain. Germline V CDR1 and CDR2: SEHNR, FQNEAQ (reference sequence). This CDR3 is built from 14 residues. The V and J ends lost 5 bases and 5 bases respectively, with 15 bases between them. The CDR3 reads CASSPVGISETQYF. The CDR3 DNA reads TGTGCCAGCAGCCCCGTTGGGATCTCGGAGACCCAGTACTTC. The full variable domain, completed using reference TRBV7-9 and TRBJ2-5, is DTGVSQNPRHKITKRGQNVTFRCDPISEHNRLYWYRQTLGQGPEFLTYFQNEAQLEKSRLLSDRFSAERPKGSFSTLEIQRTEQGDSAMYLCASSPVGISETQYFGPGTRLLVL.

The rearrangement joins TRBV7-2 to TRBJ2-4; unclear D gene. CDR1 and CDR2 from the germline V gene are SGHTA and FQGNSA. The germline V and J ends were trimmed by 3 bases and 0 bases, with 3 bases remaining between them. The CDR3 length is 13 residues. CDR3 coding DNA: TGTGCCAGCAGCTTGGGAGCCAAAAACATTCAGTACTTC. Its translation is CASSLGAKNIQYF.

The genes are TRBV20-1 and TRBJ2-3; 8 bases agree with TRBD2. Germline values: CDR1 DFQATT, CDR2 SNEGSKA (reference sequence). The CDR3 consists of 15 residues. V trimming: 1 base; J trimming: 4 bases; junction bases outside the gene matches: 7. The CDR3 loop reads CSARGGLGLADTQYF. The CDR3 DNA reads as TGCAGTGCTAGAGGGGGACTAGGATTGGCAGATACGCAGTATTTT.

This clonotype was seen a handful of times. This chain uses TRBV5-6 with TRBJ2-5; TRBD2 aligns across 7 bases. The CDR3 runs 14 residues. V lost 0 bases, J lost 6 bases, and 5 bases stayed unmatched. CDR1 is SGHDT, CDR2 YYEEEE, per germline. DNA for the CDR3: TGTGCCAGCAGCTTGGGGGGGGGTGCGAAGACCCAGTACTTC. The encoded protein is CASSLGGGAKTQYF.

The chain recombines TRBV6-1 with TRBJ2-5; 8 nucleotides match TRBD2. Unmatched junction bases numbered 11, after V lost 8 bases and J lost 6 bases. The CDR3 is 14 residues long. Germline V CDR1 and CDR2: MNHNS, SASEGT. CDR3 bases: TGTGCCAGCGCCCAGGCGGGGGGAAAAAAGACCCAGTACTTC. Protein product: CASAQAGGKKTQYF.

The chain has TRBV6-1 and TRBJ2-7; 7 bases align to TRBD1. Germline-derived CDR1 and CDR2 are MNHNS and SASEGT. This CDR3 has 13 amino acids. V gave up 8 bases and J gave up 2 bases; unmatched junction bases: 6. The CDR3 bases are TGTGCCAGCGCACAGGGGTCTCCCTACGAGCAGTACTTC. It specifies CASAQGSPYEQYF.

Ten or more counts support this clonotype. The rearrangement uses TRBV12-3 or TRBV12-4 and TRBJ1-5; TRBD1 matches at 12 bases. V trimming: 5 bases; J trimming: 5 bases; junction bases outside the gene matches: 7. The CDR3 totals 16 residues. The CDR3 DNA sequence: TGTGCCAGCAGTGCCCGGGGACAGGGGGCGGATCAGCCCCAGCATTTT. Amino acids: CASSARGQGADQPQHF.

The rearrangement joins TRBV7-9 to TRBJ2-7, with a tentative D call TRBD1 (6 bases). Trimming removed 4 bases at V and 2 bases at J, with 18 bases between. The CDR3 loop spans 16 amino acids. Per germline, CDR1 SEHNR and CDR2 FQNEAQ (reference sequence). The DNA for the CDR3 is TGTGCCAGCAGCTCACTCCTAGGGGACACCACCTACGAGCAGTACTTC. As protein: CASSSLLGDTTYEQYF.

V is TRBV6-2 or TRBV6-3 and J is TRBJ2-5; D might be TRBD1 or TRBD2, each matching 5 bases. CDR3 length: 14 residues. Germline loops: CDR1 MNHEY, CDR2 SVGEGT. V lost 8 bases and J lost 3, with 16 bases in between. The CDR3 region is CASGLWGSKETQYF. CDR3 coding DNA: TGTGCCAGCGGACTTTGGGGCTCTAAAGAGACCCAGTACTTC.

Many counts were recorded for this clonotype. The chain is built from TRBV12-3 or TRBV12-4 and TRBJ1-1, with TRBD1 as a possible D gene (6 bases). Trimming removed 2 bases from V and 7 bases from J, with 8 bases in between. This CDR3 is built from 12 residues. CDR3 bases: TGTGCCAGCAGTTTATGGACAGATGAAGCTTTCTTT. Residues: CASSLWTDEAFF.

V is TRBV27 and J is TRBJ2-1; D not certain. Per germline, CDR1 MNHEY and CDR2 SMNVEV (reference sequence). The V gene lost 3 bases and the J gene lost 5 bases, with 8 bases spanning the gap. The CDR3 is 13 amino acids. The CDR3 here is CASSLSENNEQFF. CDR3 nucleotides: TGTGCCAGCAGTTTGTCTGAGAACAATGAGCAGTTCTTC.

This chain uses TRBV4-1 with TRBJ1-3, with a tentative D call TRBD1 (6 bases). The CDR3 runs to 14 residues. The V and J ends lost 7 bases and 2 bases respectively, with 12 bases between them. Germline V CDR1 and CDR2: MGHRA, YSYEKL. CDR3 DNA: TGCGCCAGCACGAGGACAGACACTGGAAACACCATATATTTT. As protein: CASTRTDTGNTIYF.